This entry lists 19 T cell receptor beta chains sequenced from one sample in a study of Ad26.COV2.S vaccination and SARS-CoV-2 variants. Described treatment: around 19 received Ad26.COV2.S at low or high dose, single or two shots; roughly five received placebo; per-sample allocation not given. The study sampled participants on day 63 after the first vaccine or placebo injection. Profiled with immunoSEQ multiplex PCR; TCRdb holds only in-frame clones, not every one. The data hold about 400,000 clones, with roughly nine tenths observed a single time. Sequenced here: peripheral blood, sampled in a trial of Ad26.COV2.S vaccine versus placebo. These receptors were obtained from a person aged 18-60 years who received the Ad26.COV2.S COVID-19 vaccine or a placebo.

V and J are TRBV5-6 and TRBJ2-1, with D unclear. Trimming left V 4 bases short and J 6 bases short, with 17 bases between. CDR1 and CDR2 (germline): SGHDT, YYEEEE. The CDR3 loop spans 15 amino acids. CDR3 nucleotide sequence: TGTGCCAGCAGCGCCGGGTCCTCAGCGTTCAATGAGCAGTTCTTC. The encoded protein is CASSAGSSAFNEQFF.

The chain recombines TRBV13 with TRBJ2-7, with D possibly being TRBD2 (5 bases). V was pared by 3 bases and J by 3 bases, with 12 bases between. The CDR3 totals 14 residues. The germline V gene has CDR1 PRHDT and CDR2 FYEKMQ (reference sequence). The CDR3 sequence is CASSFGIGNYEQYF. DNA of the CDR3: TGTGCCAGCAGCTTCGGGATTGGGAACTACGAGCAGTACTTC.

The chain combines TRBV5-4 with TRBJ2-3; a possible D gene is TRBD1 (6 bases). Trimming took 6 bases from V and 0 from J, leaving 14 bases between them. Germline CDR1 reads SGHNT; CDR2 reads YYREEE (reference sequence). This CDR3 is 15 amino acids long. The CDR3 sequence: CASNPQGHSTDTQYF. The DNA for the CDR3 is TGTGCCAGCAATCCGCAGGGGCATAGCACAGATACGCAGTATTTT.

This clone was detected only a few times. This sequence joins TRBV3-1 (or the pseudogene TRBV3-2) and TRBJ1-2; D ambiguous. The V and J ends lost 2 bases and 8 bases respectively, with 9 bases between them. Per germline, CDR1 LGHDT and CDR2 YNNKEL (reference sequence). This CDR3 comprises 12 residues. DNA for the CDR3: TGTGCCAGCAGCCAAAACGCGAGGGGCTACACCTTC. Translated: CASSQNARGYTF.

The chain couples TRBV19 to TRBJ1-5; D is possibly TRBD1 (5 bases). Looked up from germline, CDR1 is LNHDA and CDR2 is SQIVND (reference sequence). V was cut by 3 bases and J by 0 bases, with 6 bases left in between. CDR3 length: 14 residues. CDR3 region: CASSIDSSNQPQHF. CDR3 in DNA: TGTGCCAGTAGTATCGACAGTAGCAATCAGCCCCAGCATTTT.

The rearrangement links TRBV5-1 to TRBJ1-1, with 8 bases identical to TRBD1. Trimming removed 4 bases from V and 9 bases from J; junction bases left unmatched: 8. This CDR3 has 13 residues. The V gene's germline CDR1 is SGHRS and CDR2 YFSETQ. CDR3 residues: CASSGADRVQAFF. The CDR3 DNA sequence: TGCGCCAGCAGCGGGGCGGACAGGGTTCAAGCTTTCTTT.

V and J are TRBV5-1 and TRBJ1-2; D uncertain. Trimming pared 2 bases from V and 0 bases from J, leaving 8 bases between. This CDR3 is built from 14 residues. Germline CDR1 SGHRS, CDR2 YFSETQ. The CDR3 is CASSFEESNYGYTF. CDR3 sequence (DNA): TGCGCCAGCAGCTTCGAGGAGTCTAACTATGGCTACACCTTC.

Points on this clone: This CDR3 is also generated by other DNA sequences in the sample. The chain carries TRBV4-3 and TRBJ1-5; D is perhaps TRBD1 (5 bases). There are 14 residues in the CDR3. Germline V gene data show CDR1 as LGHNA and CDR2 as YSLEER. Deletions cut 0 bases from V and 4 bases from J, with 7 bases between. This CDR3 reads CASSQERGNQPQHF. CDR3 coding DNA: TGCGCCAGCAGCCAAGAGAGGGGTAATCAGCCCCAGCATTTT.

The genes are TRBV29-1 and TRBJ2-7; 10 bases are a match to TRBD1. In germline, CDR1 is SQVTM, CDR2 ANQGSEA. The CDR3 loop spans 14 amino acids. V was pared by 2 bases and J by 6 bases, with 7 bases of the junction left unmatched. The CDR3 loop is CSVEYRDRGGEQYF. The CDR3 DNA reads TGCAGCGTTGAATACAGGGACAGGGGCGGCGAGCAGTACTTC.

Here the CDR3 reads CAISATGVMNTEAFF. CDR3 sequence (DNA): TGTGCCATCAGTGCTACAGGGGTGATGAACACTGAAGCTTTCTTT. This chain joins TRBV10-3 and TRBJ1-1, with 7 nucleotides matching TRBD1. The CDR3 length is 15 residues. V lost 4 bases to trimming and J lost 0 bases; unmatched junction nucleotides: 5. CDR1 is ENHRY, CDR2 SYGVKD, per germline.

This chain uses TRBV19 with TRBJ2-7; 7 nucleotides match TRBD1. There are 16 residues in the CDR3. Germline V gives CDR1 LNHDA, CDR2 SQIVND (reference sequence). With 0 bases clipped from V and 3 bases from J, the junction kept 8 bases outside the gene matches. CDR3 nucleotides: TGTGCCAGTAGTATAGATGGGGCGACAGGGTACTACGAGCAGTACTTC. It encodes CASSIDGATGYYEQYF.

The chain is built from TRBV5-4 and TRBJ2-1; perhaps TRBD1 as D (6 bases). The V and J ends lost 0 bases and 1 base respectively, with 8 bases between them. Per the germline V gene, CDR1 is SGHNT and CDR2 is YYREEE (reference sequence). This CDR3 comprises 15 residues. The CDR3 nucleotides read TGTGCCAGCAGCTTGGTGAGGGGGTCCTACAATGAGCAGTTCTTC. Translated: CASSLVRGSYNEQFF. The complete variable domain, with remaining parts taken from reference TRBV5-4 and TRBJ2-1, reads ETGVTQSPTHLIKTRGQQVTLRCSSQSGHNTVSWYQQALGQGPQFIFQYYREEENGRGNFPPRFSGLQFPNYSSELNVNALELDDSALYLCASSLVRGSYNEQFFGPGTRLTVL.

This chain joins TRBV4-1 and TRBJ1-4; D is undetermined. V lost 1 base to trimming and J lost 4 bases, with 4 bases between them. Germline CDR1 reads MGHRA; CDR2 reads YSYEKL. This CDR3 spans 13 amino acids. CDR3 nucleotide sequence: TGCGCCAGCAGCCAAGTCCGTAATGAAAAACTGTTTTTT. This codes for CASSQVRNEKLFF.

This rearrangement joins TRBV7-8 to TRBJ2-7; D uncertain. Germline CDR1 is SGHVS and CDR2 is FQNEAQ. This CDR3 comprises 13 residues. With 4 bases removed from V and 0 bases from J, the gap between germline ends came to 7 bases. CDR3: CASSSESSYEQYF. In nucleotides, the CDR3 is TGTGCCAGCAGCTCCGAAAGCTCCTACGAGCAGTACTTC.

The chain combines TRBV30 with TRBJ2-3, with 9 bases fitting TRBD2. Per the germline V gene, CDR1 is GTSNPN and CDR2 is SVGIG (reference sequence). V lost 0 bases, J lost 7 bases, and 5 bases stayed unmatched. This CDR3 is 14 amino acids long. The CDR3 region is CAWSVAGGRYTQYF. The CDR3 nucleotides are TGTGCCTGGAGTGTGGCGGGGGGGCGTTATACGCAGTATTTT.

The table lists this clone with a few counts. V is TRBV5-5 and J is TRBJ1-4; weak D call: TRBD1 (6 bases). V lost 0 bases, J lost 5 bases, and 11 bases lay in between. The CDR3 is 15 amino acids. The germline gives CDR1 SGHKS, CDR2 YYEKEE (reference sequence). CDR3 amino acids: CASSLGGQPNEKLFF. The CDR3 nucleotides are TGTGCCAGCAGCTTGGGCGGACAGCCGAATGAAAAACTGTTTTTT.

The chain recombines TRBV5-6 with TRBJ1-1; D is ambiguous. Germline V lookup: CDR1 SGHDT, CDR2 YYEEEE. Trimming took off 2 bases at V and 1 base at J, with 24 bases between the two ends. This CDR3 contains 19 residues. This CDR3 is CASSFLNLLAETRNTEAFF. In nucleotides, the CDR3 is TGTGCCAGCAGCTTTCTTAATCTGTTGGCGGAAACAAGGAACACTGAAGCTTTCTTT.

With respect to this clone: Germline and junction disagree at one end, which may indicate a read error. The CDR3 region is CSAFRTGPHF. CDR3 DNA sequence: TGCAGTGCTTTCCGGACAGGCCCGCACTTC. This chain uses TRBV20-1 with TRBJ1-2, with 7 bases that match TRBD1. The length of the CDR3 is 10 residues. Germline V gene sequence: CDR1 DFQATT, CDR2 SNEGSKA (reference sequence).

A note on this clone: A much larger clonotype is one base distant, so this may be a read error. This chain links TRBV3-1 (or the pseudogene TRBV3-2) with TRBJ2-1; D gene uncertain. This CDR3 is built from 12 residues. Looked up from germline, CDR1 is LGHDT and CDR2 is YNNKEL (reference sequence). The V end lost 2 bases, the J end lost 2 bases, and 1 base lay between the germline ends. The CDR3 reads CASSQPYNEQFF. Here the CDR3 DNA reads TGTGCCAGCAGCCAACCCTACAATGAGCAGTTCTTC.